Ten or more counts support the clone carrying this TCR beta chain. This sample was taken from a study of T cells in Graves' hyperthyroidism and ophthalmopathy. From RNA transcripts, TCR beta CDR3 regions were amplified. A first-round RT-PCR of the TCR CDR3 used the HTBI primer set. TCRdb redid the calling of the multiplex PCR reads with MiXCR, one entry per CDR3 protein. The table shows 450,000 to 650,000 distinct CDR3 sequences, with 13% to 15% occurring only once. Each 10 ml fresh peripheral blood draw supplied the PBMCs. V was cut by 6 bases and J by 1 base, with 15 bases left in between. The CDR3 spans 15 residues.

This receptor was obtained from a woman between 18 and 30 years old with Graves' ophthalmopathy. Material for sequencing was blood. The V gene is TRBV12-3 or TRBV12-4, the J gene TRBJ1-1; the D gene is possibly TRBD1 (6 bases). Here the CDR3 DNA reads TGTGCCAGCAGCCTCAGGGGATTGGGGAACACTGAAGCTTTCTTT. It yields the protein CASSLRGLGNTEAFF.